Shown below are 5 T cell receptor beta chains from a single sample sequenced in a study of Ad26.COV2.S vaccination and SARS-CoV-2 variants. Indicated treatment: 15 to 20 received Ad26.COV2.S at low or high dose, single or two shots; roughly 5 received placebo; per-sample allocation not given. Specimens were obtained on day 63 following the first vaccine or placebo injection. Assay used: immunoSEQ multiplex PCR; TCRdb lists only in-frame clones, some missing. The sample contains roughly 270,000 clones, roughly 86% of which appear only once. This specimen was peripheral blood, taken in a trial of Ad26.COV2.S vaccine versus placebo. The receptor set was obtained from a person aged 18-65 years who received the Ad26.COV2.S COVID-19 vaccine or a placebo.

The chain employs TRBV5-1 and TRBJ2-4, with D perhaps matching TRBD2 (6 bases). Per germline, CDR1 SGHRS and CDR2 YFSETQ. This CDR3 contains 14 residues. V lost 4 bases and J lost 4, with 12 bases in between. In DNA, the CDR3 is TGCGCCAGCAGCCCCCGGGCGGGGAAAAACATTCAGTACTTC. Amino acids: CASSPRAGKNIQYF.

This chain joins TRBV29-1 and TRBJ1-1; D may be TRBD1 (6 bases). Germline CDR1 and CDR2: SQVTM and ANQGSEA. The V and J ends lost 0 bases and 6 bases respectively, with 11 bases between them. The CDR3 extends over 13 amino acids. As DNA, the CDR3 is TGCAGCGTTGAAGAAGGTTACAGGGCTGAAGCTTTCTTT. Protein: CSVEEGYRAEAFF.

V usage is TRBV27 and J usage is TRBJ2-7; TRBD1 matches at 11 bases. CDR3 length: 15 residues. Unmatched junction bases numbered 3, after V lost 2 bases and J lost 3 bases. Looked up from germline, CDR1 is MNHEY and CDR2 is SMNVEV (reference sequence). CDR3 in amino acids: CASSLRGTGGYEQYF. For the CDR3, the DNA is TGTGCCAGCAGTTTAAGGGGGACAGGGGGCTACGAGCAGTACTTC.

This clone was recorded once. This chain connects TRBV7-9 to TRBJ2-5, with D maybe TRBD1 (5 bases). Germline assignment: CDR1 SEHNR and CDR2 FQNEAQ (reference sequence). V lost 1 base and J lost 5, with 14 bases in between. This CDR3 is 15 amino acids long. The CDR3 spells CASSLEGLGAETQYF. In nucleotides, the CDR3 is TGTGCCAGCAGCTTAGAGGGGCTAGGGGCGGAGACCCAGTACTTC.

The rearrangement links TRBV2 to TRBJ2-3; D is ambiguous. V shed 3 bases and J shed 0 bases, with 10 bases lying between them. Germline CDR1 and CDR2: SNHLY and FYNNEI. The CDR3 has 15 amino acids. CDR3 DNA sequence: TGTGCCAGCAGTGAGATTTTGGCGAGCACAGATACGCAGTATTTT. This translates into CASSEILASTDTQYF.